This T cell receptor (beta chain) was sequenced for a study of blood T cells in healthy people across ages. A second roughly 6 to 11 cycle PCR used barcoded and J-beta primers. TCRdb re-derived calls from the 5' RACE reads in MiXCR, one entry per CDR3 protein. The data contain some 1.4 million distinct CDR3 sequences, 42% of them singletons. CDR3 size: 13 residues. Germline V gene lookup returns CDR1 DFQATT and CDR2 SNEGSKA (reference sequence). Trimming cost V 3 bases and J 4 bases, with 12 bases left between them. Sequencing input: blood. The chain employs TRBV20-1 and TRBJ1-1; D might be TRBD1 (5 bases). This clonotype was obtained from a woman between 18 and 29 years old in good health. CDR3 nucleotides: TGCAGTGCTAGCTTATCAGGGATCACTGAAGCTTTCTTT. This gives the protein CSASLSGITEAFF.